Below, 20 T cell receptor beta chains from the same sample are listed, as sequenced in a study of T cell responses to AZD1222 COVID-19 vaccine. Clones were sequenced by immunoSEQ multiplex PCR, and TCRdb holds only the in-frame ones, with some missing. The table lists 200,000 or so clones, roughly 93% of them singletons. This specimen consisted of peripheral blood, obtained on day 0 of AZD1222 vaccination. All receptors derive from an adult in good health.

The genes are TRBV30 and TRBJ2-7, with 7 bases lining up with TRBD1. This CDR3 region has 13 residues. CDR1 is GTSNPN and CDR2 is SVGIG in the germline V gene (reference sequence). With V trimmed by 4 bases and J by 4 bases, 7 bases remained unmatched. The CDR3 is CAWTGQVNYEQYF. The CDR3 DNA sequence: TGTGCCTGGACCGGACAGGTAAATTACGAGCAGTACTTC.

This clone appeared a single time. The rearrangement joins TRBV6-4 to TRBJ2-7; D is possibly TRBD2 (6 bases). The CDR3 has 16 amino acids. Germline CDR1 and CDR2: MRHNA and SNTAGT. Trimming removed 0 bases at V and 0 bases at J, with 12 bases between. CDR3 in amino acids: CASSDSTQRVSYEQYF. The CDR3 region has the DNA TGTGCCAGCAGTGACTCGACTCAGCGGGTCTCCTACGAGCAGTACTTC.

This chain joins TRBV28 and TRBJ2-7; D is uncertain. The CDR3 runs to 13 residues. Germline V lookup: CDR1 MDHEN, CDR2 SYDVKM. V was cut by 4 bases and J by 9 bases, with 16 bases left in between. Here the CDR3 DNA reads TGTGCCAGCAGTTCCAATCCTACCTTCGGGCAGTACTTC. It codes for CASSSNPTFGQYF.

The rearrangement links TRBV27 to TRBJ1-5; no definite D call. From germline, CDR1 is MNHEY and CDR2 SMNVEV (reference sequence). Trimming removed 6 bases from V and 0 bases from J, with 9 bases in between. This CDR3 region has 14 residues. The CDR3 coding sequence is TGTGCCAGCAGCCCCGGGTCTAGCAATCAGCCCCAGCATTTT. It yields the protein CASSPGSSNQPQHF.

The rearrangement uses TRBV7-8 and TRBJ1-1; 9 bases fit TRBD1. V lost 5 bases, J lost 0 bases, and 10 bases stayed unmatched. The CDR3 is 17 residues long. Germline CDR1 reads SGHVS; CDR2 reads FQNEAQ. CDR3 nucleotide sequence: TGTGCCAGCAGCGCGTACAGGGGGCTTAGGCTGAACACTGAAGCTTTCTTT. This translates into CASSAYRGLRLNTEAFF.

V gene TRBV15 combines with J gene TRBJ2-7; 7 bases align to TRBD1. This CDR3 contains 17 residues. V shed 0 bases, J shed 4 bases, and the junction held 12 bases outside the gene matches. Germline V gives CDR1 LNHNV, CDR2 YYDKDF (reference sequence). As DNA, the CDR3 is TGTGCCACCAGCAGAGATCCTTTCGGGACAGCCCCTTACGAGCAGTACTTC. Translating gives CATSRDPFGTAPYEQYF.

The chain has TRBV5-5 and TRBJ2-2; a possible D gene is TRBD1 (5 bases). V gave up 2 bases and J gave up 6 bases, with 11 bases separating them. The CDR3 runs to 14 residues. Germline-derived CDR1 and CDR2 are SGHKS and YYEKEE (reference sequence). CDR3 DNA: TGTGCCAGCAGCTTAAGGCTAGGGGCCGGGGAGCTGTTTTTT. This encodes CASSLRLGAGELFF. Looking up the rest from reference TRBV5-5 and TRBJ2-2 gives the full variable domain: DAGVTQSPTHLIKTRGQQVTLRCSPISGHKSVSWYQQVLGQGPQFIFQYYEKEERGRGNFPDRFSARQFPNYSSELNVNALLLGDSALYLCASSLRLGAGELFFGEGSRLTVL.

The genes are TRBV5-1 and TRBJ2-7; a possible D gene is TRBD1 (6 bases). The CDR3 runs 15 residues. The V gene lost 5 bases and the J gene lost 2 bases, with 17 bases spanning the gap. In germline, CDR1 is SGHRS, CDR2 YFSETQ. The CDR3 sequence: CASRFTGTFPYEQYF. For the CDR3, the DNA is TGCGCCAGCAGATTCACCGGGACATTTCCCTACGAGCAGTACTTC.

In nucleotides, the CDR3 is TGTGCCACCAGCAGAGATCTGCCAGGATCCTACGAGCAGTACTTC. Protein: CATSRDLPGSYEQYF. The rearrangement uses TRBV15 and TRBJ2-7; D ambiguous. The germline gives CDR1 LNHNV, CDR2 YYDKDF (reference sequence). The CDR3 is 15 amino acids. Trimming took 0 bases from V and 1 from J, leaving 10 bases between them.

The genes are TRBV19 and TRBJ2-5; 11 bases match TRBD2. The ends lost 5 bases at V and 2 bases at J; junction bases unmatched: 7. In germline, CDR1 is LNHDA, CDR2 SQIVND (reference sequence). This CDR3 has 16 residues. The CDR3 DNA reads TGTGCCAGTAGTGCCTGGGGACTAGCGGTTCAAGAGACCCAGTACTTC. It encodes CASSAWGLAVQETQYF.

The chain's CDR3 is CAISGPDRGYEQYF. CDR3 bases: TGTGCCATCAGTGGACCGGACAGGGGCTACGAGCAGTACTTC. This rearrangement joins TRBV10-3 to TRBJ2-7; 9 bases are shared with TRBD1. The CDR3 has 14 amino acids. Germline V gene sequence: CDR1 ENHRY, CDR2 SYGVKD. Trimming cost V 4 bases and J 3 bases; bases outside gene matches: 4.

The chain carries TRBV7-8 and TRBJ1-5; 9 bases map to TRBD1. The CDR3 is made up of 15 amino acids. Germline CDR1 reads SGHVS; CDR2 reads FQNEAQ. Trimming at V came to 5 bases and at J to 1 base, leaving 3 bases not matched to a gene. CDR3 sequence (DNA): TGTGCCAGCAGCGCACAGGGGGCAAGCAATCAGCCCCAGCATTTT. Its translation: CASSAQGASNQPQHF.

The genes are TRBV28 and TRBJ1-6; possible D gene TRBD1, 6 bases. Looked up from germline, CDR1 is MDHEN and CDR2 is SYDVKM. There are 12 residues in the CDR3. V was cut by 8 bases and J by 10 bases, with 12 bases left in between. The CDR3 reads CASDSGGSPLHF. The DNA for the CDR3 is TGTGCCAGCGATTCGGGGGGCTCACCCCTCCACTTT.

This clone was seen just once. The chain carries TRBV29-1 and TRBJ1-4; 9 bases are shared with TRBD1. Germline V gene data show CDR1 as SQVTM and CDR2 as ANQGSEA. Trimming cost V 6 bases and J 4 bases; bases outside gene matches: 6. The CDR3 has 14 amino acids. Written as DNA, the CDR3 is TGCAGCGTCTCTGGGACAGGGCATAATGAAAAACTGTTTTTT. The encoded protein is CSVSGTGHNEKLFF.

The CDR3 region has the DNA TGTGCCAGCAGGGAACAGGGACGCGGCAATCAGCCCCAGCATTTT. Encoded protein: CASREQGRGNQPQHF. This chain connects TRBV2 to TRBJ1-5; a possible D gene is TRBD1 (6 bases). V lost 6 bases and J lost 2, with 14 bases in between. The germline CDR1 and CDR2 sequences are SNHLY and FYNNEI. The CDR3 extends over 15 amino acids.

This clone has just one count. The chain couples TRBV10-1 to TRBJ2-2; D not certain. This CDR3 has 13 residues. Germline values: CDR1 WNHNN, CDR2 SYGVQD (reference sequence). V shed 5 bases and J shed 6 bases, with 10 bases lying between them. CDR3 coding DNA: TGCGCCAGCAGTCAAGGGTGGGCCGGGGAGCTGTTTTTT. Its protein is CASSQGWAGELFF.

The DNA of the CDR3 is TGCAGCGTTGGGTTCAGGGATAGCAATCAGCCCCAGCATTTT. Translation gives CSVGFRDSNQPQHF. The chain is built from TRBV29-1 and TRBJ1-5; possible D gene TRBD1, 5 bases. The CDR3 contains 14 residues. Germline CDR1 SQVTM, CDR2 ANQGSEA. Between the trimmed V and J ends, which lost 4 bases and 0 bases, there was a span of 10 bases.

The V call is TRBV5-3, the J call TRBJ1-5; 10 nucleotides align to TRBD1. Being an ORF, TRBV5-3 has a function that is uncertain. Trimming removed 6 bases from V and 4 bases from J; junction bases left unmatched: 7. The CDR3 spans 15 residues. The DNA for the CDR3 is TGTGCCAGAACTGACAGGGGGCTTGAGAATCAGCCCCAGCATTTT. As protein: CARTDRGLENQPQHF.

The chain's CDR3 is CASSQVSGSSYTGELFF. The CDR3 DNA sequence: TGTGCCAGCAGCCAAGTTAGCGGGAGTTCCTACACCGGGGAGCTGTTTTTT. The genes are TRBV3-1 (or the pseudogene TRBV3-2) and TRBJ2-2; 9 bases are a match to TRBD2. The V and J ends lost 1 base and 3 bases, in that order; junction bases with no gene match: 6. CDR1 and CDR2 from the germline V gene are LGHDT and YNNKEL (reference sequence). CDR3 length equals 17 residues.

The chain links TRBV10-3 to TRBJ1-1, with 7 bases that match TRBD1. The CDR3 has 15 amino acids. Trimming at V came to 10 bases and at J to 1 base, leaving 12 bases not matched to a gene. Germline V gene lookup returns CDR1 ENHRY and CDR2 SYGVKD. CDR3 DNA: TGTGCCACCAAGCGAGCGGGACAGACGAACACTGAAGCTTTCTTT. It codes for CATKRAGQTNTEAFF.